The next 9 T cell receptor beta chains were all read from a single sample in a study of T cells in Graves' hyperthyroidism and ophthalmopathy. Amplification of TCR beta CDR3 regions used RNA as the template. The TCR CDR3 first-round RT-PCR relied on the HTBI primer set. TCRdb independently ran MiXCR on the multiplex PCR reads; one entry per CDR3 protein. The sample holds about 640,000 distinct CDR3 sequences; roughly 15% are singletons and the top ten take roughly an eighth. Sequences were obtained from blood. These receptors were collected from a woman aged 50 to 65 with Graves' ophthalmopathy.

V usage is TRBV30 and J usage is TRBJ2-6; D call uncertain. V gave up 4 bases and J gave up 4 bases, with 11 bases separating them. The CDR3 covers 14 residues. Looked up from germline, CDR1 is GTSNPN and CDR2 is SVGIG (reference sequence). CDR3 region: CAWTRDSGANVLTF. The CDR3, as DNA: TGTGCCTGGACAAGGGATTCCGGGGCCAACGTCCTGACTTTC.

The V call is TRBV12-3 or TRBV12-4, the J call TRBJ2-5; no clear D gene. The ends were cut back, 2 bases at V and 2 bases at J, with 18 bases in the middle. The CDR3 is 17 amino acids. The CDR3 region is CASSLISPSLLQETQYF. DNA of the CDR3: TGTGCCAGCAGTTTAATCTCACCCTCGCTGCTACAAGAGACCCAGTACTTC.

The sample holds many counts of this clonotype. The chain joins TRBV3-1 to TRBJ2-1; 12 nucleotides agree with TRBD2. After removal of 3 bases from V and 5 bases from J, the junction contained 5 bases not matched to a gene. Germline V gene data show CDR1 as LGHDT and CDR2 as YNNKEL (reference sequence). This CDR3 has 16 amino acids. CDR3: CASSQLAGGPNNEQFF. CDR3 nucleotide sequence: TGTGCCAGCAGCCAGCTAGCGGGAGGGCCGAACAATGAGCAGTTCTTC.

This clonotype has ten or more counts. V is TRBV7-3 and J is TRBJ2-1; 15 bases agree with TRBD2. The length of the CDR3 is 20 residues. CDR1 is SGHTA and CDR2 is FQGTGA in the germline V gene. Trimming at V came to 2 bases and at J to 8 bases, leaving 16 bases not matched to a gene. In DNA, the CDR3 is TGTGCCAGCAGCTTACGGGCCTGGGGGGGACTAGCGGGGGGCATCTATGAGCAGTTCTTC. It yields the protein CASSLRAWGGLAGGIYEQFF.

This clonotype was seen a handful of times. This chain connects TRBV7-9 to TRBJ1-5; D gene unclear. The V end was cut by 0 bases, the J end by 7 bases, with 7 bases between. The CDR3 length is 13 residues. In germline, CDR1 is SEHNR, CDR2 FQNEAQ (reference sequence). The CDR3 DNA reads TGTGCCAGCAGCTTAGCGCACGCCCAGCCCCAGCATTTT. Protein: CASSLAHAQPQHF.

The V gene is TRBV4-1, the J gene TRBJ2-1; the match to TRBD1 covers 10 bases. The CDR3 loop spans 15 amino acids. V was clipped by 1 base and J by 9 bases; unmatched bases: 6. Germline V gene sequence: CDR1 MGHRA, CDR2 YSYEKL. CDR3 amino acids: CASSQGTGGSFEQFF. For the CDR3, the DNA is TGCGCCAGCAGCCAAGGGACAGGGGGAAGTTTTGAGCAGTTCTTC.

This clonotype was detected ten times or more. V usage is TRBV2 and J usage is TRBJ2-3; D may be TRBD2 (5 bases). The ends were cut back, 8 bases at V and 9 bases at J, with 12 bases in the middle. The CDR3 has 11 amino acids. The germline gives CDR1 SNHLY, CDR2 FYNNEI. The CDR3 coding sequence is TGTGCCAGCGGAGGCGGTTCCACGCAGTATTTT. Translating it yields CASGGGSTQYF.

There are many counts of this clonotype. The chain carries TRBV12-3 or TRBV12-4 and TRBJ2-2; D possibly corresponds to TRBD2 (6 bases). Trimming removed 1 base at V and 1 base at J, with 13 bases between. The CDR3 has 17 residues. The CDR3 DNA reads TGTGCCAGCAGTTTAGTTGGGGGGAGGTTGAACACCGGGGAGCTGTTTTTT. Translation: CASSLVGGRLNTGELFF.

There are many counts of this clonotype. The rearrangement joins TRBV12-3 or TRBV12-4 to TRBJ1-5; 12 bases agree with TRBD1. CDR3 length: 19 amino acids. V shed 1 base and J 0 bases; nucleotides not matched to a gene: 7. Written as DNA, the CDR3 is TGTGCCAGCAGTTTAGGGCAAGGGACAGGGGGCTTTAGCAATCAGCCCCAGCATTTT. As protein: CASSLGQGTGGFSNQPQHF.